This TCR beta chain was profiled in a study of shared T cell receptors in the human thymus. The assay was immunoSEQ multiplex PCR, and TCRdb's table has in-frame clones only and misses some. The sample yields about 380,000 clones, about 95% seen once. J gave up 0 bases and V 4 bases, and 15 bases lay outside the gene matches. Germline loops: CDR1 MDHEN, CDR2 SYDVKM. The CDR3 consists of 19 residues. This sequence originates from a human donor. The V and J genes are TRBV28 and TRBJ1-5; TRBD1 aligns across 7 bases. The sample taken for sequencing was thymocytes. CDR3 amino acids: CASSSEGGSTPYSNQPQHF. Here the CDR3 DNA reads TGTGCCAGCAGTTCCGAAGGGGGCAGCACGCCTTATAGCAATCAGCCCCAGCATTTT.